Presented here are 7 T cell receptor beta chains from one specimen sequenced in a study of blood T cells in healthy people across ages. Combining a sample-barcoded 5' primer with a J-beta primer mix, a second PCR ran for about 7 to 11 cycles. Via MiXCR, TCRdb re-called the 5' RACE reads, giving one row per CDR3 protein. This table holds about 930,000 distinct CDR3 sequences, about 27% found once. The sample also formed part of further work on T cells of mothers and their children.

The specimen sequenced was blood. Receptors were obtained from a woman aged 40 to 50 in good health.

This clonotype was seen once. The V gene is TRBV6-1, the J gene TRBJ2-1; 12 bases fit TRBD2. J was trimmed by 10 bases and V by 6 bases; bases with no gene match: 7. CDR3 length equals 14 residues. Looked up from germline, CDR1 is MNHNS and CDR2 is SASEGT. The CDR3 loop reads CASRSSGGAYEQFF. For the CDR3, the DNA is TGTGCCAGCAGGTCTAGCGGGGGGGCCTACGAGCAGTTCTTC.

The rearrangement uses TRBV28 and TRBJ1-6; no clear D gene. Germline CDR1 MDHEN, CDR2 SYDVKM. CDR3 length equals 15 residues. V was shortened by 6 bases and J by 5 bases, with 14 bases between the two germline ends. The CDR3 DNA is TGTGCCAGCAGACTTTCCGGGCTGAATAATTCACCCCTCCACTTT. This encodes CASRLSGLNNSPLHF.

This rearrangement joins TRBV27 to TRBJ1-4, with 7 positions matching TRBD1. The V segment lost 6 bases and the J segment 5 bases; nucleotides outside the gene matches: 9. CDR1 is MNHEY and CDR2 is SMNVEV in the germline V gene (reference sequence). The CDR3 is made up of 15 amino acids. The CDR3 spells CASRPGTVSNEKLFF. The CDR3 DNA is TGTGCCAGCAGGCCCGGGACAGTGTCAAATGAAAAACTGTTTTTT.

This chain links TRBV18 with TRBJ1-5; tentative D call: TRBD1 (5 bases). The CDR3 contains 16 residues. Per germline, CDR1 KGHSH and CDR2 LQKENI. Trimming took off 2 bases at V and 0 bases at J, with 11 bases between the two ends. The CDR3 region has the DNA TGTGCCAGCTCACCAAGGGGCAGGGATAGCAATCAGCCCCAGCATTTT. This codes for CASSPRGRDSNQPQHF.

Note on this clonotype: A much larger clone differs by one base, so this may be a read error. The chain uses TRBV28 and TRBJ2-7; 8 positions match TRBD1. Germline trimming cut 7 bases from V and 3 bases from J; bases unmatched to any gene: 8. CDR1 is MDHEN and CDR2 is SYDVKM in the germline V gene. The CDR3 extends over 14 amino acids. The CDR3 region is CASMGGDRGYEQYF. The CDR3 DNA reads TGTGCCAGCATGGGTGGAGACAGGGGCTACGAGCAGTACTTC.

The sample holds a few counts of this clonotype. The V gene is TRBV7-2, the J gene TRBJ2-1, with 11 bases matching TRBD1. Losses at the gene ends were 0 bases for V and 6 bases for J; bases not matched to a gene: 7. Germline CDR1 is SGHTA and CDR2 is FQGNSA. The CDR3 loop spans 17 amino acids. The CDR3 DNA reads TGTGCCAGCAGCTTAGCGAAGGGAGGGACAGGGGGCAATGAGCAGTTCTTC. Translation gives CASSLAKGGTGGNEQFF.

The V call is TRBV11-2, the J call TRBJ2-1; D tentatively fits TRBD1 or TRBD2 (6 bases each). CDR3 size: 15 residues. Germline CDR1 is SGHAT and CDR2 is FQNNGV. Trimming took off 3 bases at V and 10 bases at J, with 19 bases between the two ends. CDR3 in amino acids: CASSFDGGGLSEQFF. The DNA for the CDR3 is TGTGCCAGCAGCTTCGACGGGGGCGGACTTTCGGAGCAGTTCTTC.